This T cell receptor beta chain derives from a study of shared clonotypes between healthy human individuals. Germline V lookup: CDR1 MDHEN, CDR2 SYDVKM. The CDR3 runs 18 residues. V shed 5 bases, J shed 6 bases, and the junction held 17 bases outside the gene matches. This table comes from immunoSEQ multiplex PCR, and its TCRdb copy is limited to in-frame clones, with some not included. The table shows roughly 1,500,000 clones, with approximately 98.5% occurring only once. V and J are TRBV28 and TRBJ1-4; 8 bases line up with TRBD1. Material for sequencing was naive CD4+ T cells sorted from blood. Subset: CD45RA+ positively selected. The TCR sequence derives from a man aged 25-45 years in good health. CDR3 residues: CASSNRDRTATGDEKLFF. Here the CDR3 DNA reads TGTGCCAGCAGTAACCGGGACAGGACCGCCACTGGGGATGAAAAACTGTTTTTT. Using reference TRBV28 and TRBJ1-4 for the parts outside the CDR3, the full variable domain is DVKVTQSSRYLVKRTGEKVFLECVQDMDHENMFWYRQDPGLGLRLIYFSYDVKMKEKGDIPEGYSVSREKKERFSLILESASTNQTSMYLCASSNRDRTATGDEKLFFGSGTQLSVL.